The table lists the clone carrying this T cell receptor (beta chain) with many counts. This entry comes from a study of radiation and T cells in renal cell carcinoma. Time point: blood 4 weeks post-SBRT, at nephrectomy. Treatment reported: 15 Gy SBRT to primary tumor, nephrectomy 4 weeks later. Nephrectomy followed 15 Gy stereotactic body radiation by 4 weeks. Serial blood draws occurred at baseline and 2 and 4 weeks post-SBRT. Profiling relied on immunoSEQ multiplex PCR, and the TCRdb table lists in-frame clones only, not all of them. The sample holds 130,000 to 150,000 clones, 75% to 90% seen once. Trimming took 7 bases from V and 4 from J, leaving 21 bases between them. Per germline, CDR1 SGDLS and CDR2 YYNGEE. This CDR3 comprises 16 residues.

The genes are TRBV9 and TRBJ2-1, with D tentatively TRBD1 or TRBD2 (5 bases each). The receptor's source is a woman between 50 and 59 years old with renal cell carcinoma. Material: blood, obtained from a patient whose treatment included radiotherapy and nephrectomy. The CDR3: CASSETGAGQYNEQFF. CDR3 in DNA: TGTGCCAGCTCCGAAACCGGGGCGGGCCAGTACAATGAGCAGTTCTTC.